A single sample is the source of the 27 T cell receptor beta chains below, sequenced in a study of T cells in Graves' hyperthyroidism and ophthalmopathy. Amplification targeted TCR beta CDR3 regions from RNA transcripts. RT-PCR in the first round (using the HTBI primer set) targeted the TCR CDR3. TCRdb passed the multiplex PCR reads through MiXCR, listing each CDR3 protein once. The repertoire holds under 350,000 distinct CDR3 sequences, with 21% as singletons. Sequenced input: blood. The receptors were gathered from a woman aged 45 to 65 with Graves' hyperthyroidism.

This clonotype was found a few times. CDR3 DNA: TGTGCCAGCCGGGAGCTAGCGACGAACACCGGGGAGCTGTTTTTT. Residues: CASRELATNTGELFF. The V gene is TRBV2, the J gene TRBJ2-2; D may be TRBD2 (6 bases). Germline V gene sequence: CDR1 SNHLY, CDR2 FYNNEI. The CDR3 has 15 amino acids. V was trimmed by 8 bases and J by 0 bases, leaving 13 bases between them.

This clonotype was recorded many times. J is TRBJ2-3 and V is TRBV12-3 or TRBV12-4, with 9 bases fitting TRBD2. This CDR3 is built from 14 residues. V lost 6 bases and J lost 7; bases outside the gene matches: 8. The CDR3 loop reads CASSGEAGGNTQYF. The CDR3 coding sequence is TGTGCCAGCAGCGGGGAGGCGGGAGGGAATACGCAGTATTTT.

This clonotype has only one observation. CDR3 DNA sequence: TGTGCCAGCAGTTTTAGCGCGGGGTTGGAGACCCAGTACTTC. It codes for CASSFSAGLETQYF. The rearrangement links TRBV28 to TRBJ2-5, with D possibly TRBD2 on 6 matching bases. Trimming took off 3 bases at V and 5 bases at J, with 13 bases between the two ends. Per the germline V gene, CDR1 is MDHEN and CDR2 is SYDVKM. The CDR3 runs to 14 residues. Full variable domain (outside the CDR3, taken from reference TRBV28 and TRBJ2-5): DVKVTQSSRYLVKRTGEKVFLECVQDMDHENMFWYRQDPGLGLRLIYFSYDVKMKEKGDIPEGYSVSREKKERFSLILESASTNQTSMYLCASSFSAGLETQYFGPGTRLLVL.

This clonotype was found a few times. The chain employs TRBV7-9 and TRBJ2-5, with TRBD1 identical over 9 bases. Germline CDR1 and CDR2: SEHNR and FQNEAQ (reference sequence). The junction had 9 bases not matched to a gene; V was cut back by 5 bases and J by 5 bases. There are 15 residues in the CDR3. CDR3 sequence reads: CASSRQTGGTETQYF. CDR3 in DNA: TGTGCCAGCAGCCGGCAGACAGGGGGGACGGAGACCCAGTACTTC.

This clonotype was seen many times. CDR3 nucleotides: TGCAGTGCTAGAGATTCGGGTCAGCCCCAGCATTTT. Translation: CSARDSGQPQHF. J is TRBJ1-5 and V is TRBV20-1; D unresolved. CDR3 length: 12 residues. Germline V gene lookup returns CDR1 DFQATT and CDR2 SNEGSKA (reference sequence). V was cut by 0 bases and J by 6 bases, with 6 bases left in between.

Only one count was recorded for this clonotype. V usage is TRBV18 and J usage is TRBJ2-3; 9 bases match TRBD2. This CDR3 comprises 15 residues. Germline trimming cut 8 bases from V and 6 bases from J; bases unmatched to any gene: 12. Germline-derived CDR1 and CDR2 are KGHSH and LQKENI. Written as DNA, the CDR3 is TGTGCCAGCAACGATGGGACTAGCTTATCGGATACGCAGTATTTT. This sequence encodes CASNDGTSLSDTQYF.

This clonotype has at least ten counts. V is TRBV11-2 and J is TRBJ2-1; D is possibly TRBD2 (6 bases). The CDR3 covers 16 residues. Germline CDR1 is SGHAT and CDR2 is FQNNGV. Between the trimmed V and J ends, which lost 4 bases and 2 bases, there was a span of 15 bases. For the CDR3, the DNA is TGTGCCAGCAGCTCGGGTAGCGGAAACCCCTACAATGAGCAGTTCTTC. Amino acids: CASSSGSGNPYNEQFF.

This clonotype occurred many times. This sequence joins TRBV6-1 and TRBJ1-1, with TRBD1 as a possible D gene (6 bases). This CDR3 comprises 13 residues. Germline V lookup: CDR1 MNHNS, CDR2 SASEGT. V lost 8 bases, J lost 10 bases, and 20 bases lay in between. DNA of the CDR3: TGTGCCAGCGATAAGGGGGAAGGTCTAGCAGCTTTCTTT. It yields the protein CASDKGEGLAAFF.

This clonotype was seen ten or more times. The gene calls are TRBV15 and TRBJ2-6; tentative D call: TRBD1 (5 bases). Trimming shortened V by 0 bases and J by 2 bases, and 8 bases separated the two germline ends. Germline CDR1 reads LNHNV; CDR2 reads YYDKDF (reference sequence). This CDR3 has 16 amino acids. CDR3 coding DNA: TGTGCCACCAGCAGAGATTCAGGGACTGGGGCCAACGTCCTGACTTTC. Amino acids: CATSRDSGTGANVLTF.

This clonotype appeared a few times. V and J are TRBV6-1 and TRBJ2-4; D not resolved. CDR3 length: 12 amino acids. Germline V gene sequence: CDR1 MNHNS, CDR2 SASEGT. Trimming cost V 7 bases and J 4 bases, with 8 bases left between them. The DNA of the CDR3 is TGTGCCAGCATTGGGCCGAAAAACATTCAGTACTTC. Residues: CASIGPKNIQYF.

The sample holds a few counts of this clonotype. This rearrangement joins TRBV4-1 to TRBJ2-1; 13 bases line up with TRBD2. The CDR3 spans 16 residues. V trimming: 3 bases; J trimming: 10 bases; junction bases outside the gene matches: 9. Germline V CDR1 and CDR2: MGHRA, YSYEKL. CDR3 in DNA: TGCGCCAGCAGCCAGGGGACTAGCGGGGTGGGATGGGAGCAGTTCTTC. Its translation is CASSQGTSGVGWEQFF.

Ten or more counts support this clonotype. The chain employs TRBV12-3 or TRBV12-4 and TRBJ2-7; D gene ambiguous. V was clipped by 4 bases and J by 7 bases, with 8 bases between them. This CDR3 comprises 11 residues. CDR3: CASSSYREQYF. CDR3 coding DNA: TGTGCCAGCAGTTCCTATAGGGAGCAGTACTTC.

This clonotype occurred many times. V usage is TRBV7-3 and J usage is TRBJ2-2, with TRBD2 matching over 7 bases. CDR1 is SGHTA and CDR2 is FQGTGA in the germline V gene. Trimming removed 5 bases from V and 7 bases from J; junction bases left unmatched: 7. This CDR3 has 14 residues. CDR3 sequence: CASSPDSGGGELFF. CDR3 DNA: TGTGCCAGCAGCCCCGACTCGGGGGGCGGGGAGCTGTTTTTT. Supplemented by reference TRBV7-3 and TRBJ2-2, the full variable domain reads GAGVSQTPSNKVTEKGKYVELRCDPISGHTALYWYRQSLGQGPEFLIYFQGTGAADDSGLPNDRFFAVRPEGSVSTLKIQRTERGDSAVYLCASSPDSGGGELFFGEGSRLTVL.

This clonotype showed up many times. The chain links TRBV6-6 to TRBJ1-2; D possibly corresponds to TRBD1 (6 bases). Trimming stripped 0 bases from V and 8 bases from J, with 10 bases between. In germline, CDR1 is MNHNY, CDR2 SVGAGI (reference sequence). The CDR3 loop spans 13 amino acids. The CDR3 DNA is TGTGCCAGCAGTTACTCGGACAGACCCGGCTACACCTTC. Protein product: CASSYSDRPGYTF.

Ten or more counts support this clonotype. Here the CDR3 reads CASSSHTYLNTEAFF. The CDR3 DNA follows: TGTGCCAGCAGTTCTCATACATACCTGAACACTGAAGCTTTCTTT. The chain employs TRBV6-1 and TRBJ1-1; D unresolved. CDR3 length equals 15 residues. The germline CDR1 and CDR2 sequences are MNHNS and SASEGT. V was shortened by 5 bases and J by 0 bases, with 13 bases between the two germline ends.

This clonotype has at least ten counts. This chain connects TRBV11-2 to TRBJ1-5; D unresolved. From germline, CDR1 is SGHAT and CDR2 FQNNGV. CDR3 length: 13 residues. V dropped 4 bases and J dropped 6 bases, with 10 bases sitting between them. The CDR3 DNA follows: TGTGCCAGCAGCTCTTCGGACGGTCAGCCCCAGCATTTT. This gives the protein CASSSSDGQPQHF.

This clonotype was detected many times. The chain carries TRBV20-1 and TRBJ2-3; TRBD2 aligns across 11 bases. J gave up 3 bases and V 0 bases, and 8 bases lay outside the gene matches. CDR3 length: 17 residues. The V gene's germline CDR1 is DFQATT and CDR2 SNEGSKA (reference sequence). CDR3 in amino acids: CSARDGLAGGRTDTQYF. Written as DNA, the CDR3 is TGCAGTGCTAGAGATGGGCTAGCGGGGGGAAGGACAGATACGCAGTATTTT.

The rearrangement links TRBV5-6 to TRBJ2-2; TRBD1 matches 7 bases. V dropped 1 base and J dropped 1; count of bases not matched to a gene: 1. The CDR3 contains 15 residues. Germline V lookup: CDR1 SGHDT, CDR2 YYEEEE. CDR3: CASSLTGENTGELFF. CDR3 bases: TGTGCCAGCAGCTTGACAGGGGAGAACACCGGGGAGCTGTTTTTT.

V gene TRBV4-1 combines with J gene TRBJ1-5, with a weak D call TRBD1 (6 bases). V shed 2 bases and J shed 5 bases, with 10 bases lying between them. The CDR3 loop spans 14 amino acids. Per germline, CDR1 MGHRA and CDR2 YSYEKL. CDR3 nucleotides: TGCGCCAGCAGCCAATACCGGACAGATCAGCCCCAGCATTTT. Translation gives CASSQYRTDQPQHF.

This clonotype was counted ten times or more. V usage is TRBV28 and J usage is TRBJ1-2, with TRBD1 as a possible D gene (5 bases). In germline, CDR1 is MDHEN, CDR2 SYDVKM. Trimming stripped 6 bases from V and 7 bases from J, with 18 bases between. This CDR3 region has 14 residues. CDR3 sequence reads: CASSPGTALFGYTF. CDR3 sequence (DNA): TGTGCCAGCAGCCCTGGGACCGCCCTATTTGGCTACACCTTC.

V gene TRBV6-5 combines with J gene TRBJ2-3, with 11 bases fitting TRBD2. Trimming took 0 bases from V and 8 from J; bases not matched to a gene: 10. The CDR3 is 17 amino acids. Germline V gene sequence: CDR1 MNHEY, CDR2 SVGAGI. CDR3 bases: TGTGCCAGCAGTTACTCGAGGTCTAGCGGGGGGAGGGTTACGCAGTATTTT. The encoded protein is CASSYSRSSGGRVTQYF.

This sequence joins TRBV11-2 and TRBJ1-2, with D hard to call. The germline gives CDR1 SGHAT, CDR2 FQNNGV. V lost 0 bases and J 2 bases, leaving 10 bases between the germline ends. This CDR3 has 15 residues. This CDR3 is CASSLENGLNYGYTF. CDR3 bases: TGTGCCAGCAGCTTAGAAAACGGATTAAACTATGGCTACACCTTC.

The J gene is TRBJ1-4, the V gene TRBV4-1, with D unclear. Germline CDR1 and CDR2: MGHRA and YSYEKL. This CDR3 region has 12 residues. The V end lost 1 base, the J end lost 10 bases, and 7 bases lay between the germline ends. The CDR3 coding sequence is TGCGCCAGCAGCCAAGTAGTGGGAAAACTGTTTTTT. As protein: CASSQVVGKLFF.

A note on this clonotype: A much larger clone is a single base away; this may be a read error. The chain is built from TRBV20-1 and TRBJ2-7, with unresolved D. Looked up from germline, CDR1 is DFQATT and CDR2 is SNEGSKA (reference sequence). The V end was cut by 4 bases, the J end by 6 bases, with 13 bases between. This CDR3 has 12 residues. This CDR3 is CSAKWAGCEQYF. CDR3 DNA sequence: TGCAGTGCTAAGTGGGCAGGCTGCGAGCAGTACTTC.

This clonotype has a handful of counts. This sequence joins TRBV19 and TRBJ2-5, with a tentative D call TRBD2 (5 bases). The CDR3 covers 15 residues. Germline CDR1 LNHDA, CDR2 SQIVND (reference sequence). The V end was cut by 0 bases, the J end by 4 bases, with 12 bases between. The CDR3 protein is CASSIDLAGGETQYF. DNA of the CDR3: TGTGCCAGTAGTATAGATCTAGCCGGAGGAGAGACCCAGTACTTC.

The chain uses TRBV15 and TRBJ1-5; 9 bases are shared with TRBD1. V gave up 0 bases and J gave up 7 bases; unmatched junction bases: 7. CDR3 length equals 16 residues. The germline CDR1 and CDR2 sequences are LNHNV and YYDKDF (reference sequence). The CDR3 bases are TGTGCCACCAGCAGAGATTTAGGGACAGGGCGCCAGCCCCAGCATTTT. It is translated as CATSRDLGTGRQPQHF.

The chain joins TRBV28 to TRBJ2-3; tentatively, D is TRBD2 (6 bases). The germline V gene encodes CDR1 MDHEN and CDR2 SYDVKM. Trimming removed 6 bases at V and 10 bases at J, with 26 bases between. The length of the CDR3 is 16 residues. The CDR3 loop reads CASRTGKRDSSPPQYF. The CDR3 nucleotides read TGTGCCAGCAGAACCGGTAAACGGGACTCCTCCCCCCCGCAGTATTTT. Looking up the rest from reference TRBV28 and TRBJ2-3 gives the full variable domain: DVKVTQSSRYLVKRTGEKVFLECVQDMDHENMFWYRQDPGLGLRLIYFSYDVKMKEKGDIPEGYSVSREKKERFSLILESASTNQTSMYLCASRTGKRDSSPPQYFGPGTRLTVL.